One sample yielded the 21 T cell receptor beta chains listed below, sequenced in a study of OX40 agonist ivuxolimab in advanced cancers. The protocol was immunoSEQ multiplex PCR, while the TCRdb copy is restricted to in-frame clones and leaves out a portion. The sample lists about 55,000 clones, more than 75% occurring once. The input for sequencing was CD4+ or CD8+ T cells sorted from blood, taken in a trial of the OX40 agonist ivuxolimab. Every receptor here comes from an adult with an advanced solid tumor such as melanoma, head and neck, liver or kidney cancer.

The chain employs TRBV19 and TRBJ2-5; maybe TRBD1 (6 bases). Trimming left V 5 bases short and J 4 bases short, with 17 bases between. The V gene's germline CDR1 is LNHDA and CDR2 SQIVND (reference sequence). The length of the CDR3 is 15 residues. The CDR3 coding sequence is TGTGCCAGTAGTTTTTGGTCGGGACAATTAGAGACCCAGTACTTC. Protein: CASSFWSGQLETQYF.

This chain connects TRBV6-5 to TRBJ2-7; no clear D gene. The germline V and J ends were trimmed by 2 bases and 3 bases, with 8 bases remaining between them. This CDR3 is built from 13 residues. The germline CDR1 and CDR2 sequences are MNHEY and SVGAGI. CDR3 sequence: CASSYGLNYEQYF. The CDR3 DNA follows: TGTGCCAGCAGTTACGGCCTGAACTACGAGCAGTACTTC.

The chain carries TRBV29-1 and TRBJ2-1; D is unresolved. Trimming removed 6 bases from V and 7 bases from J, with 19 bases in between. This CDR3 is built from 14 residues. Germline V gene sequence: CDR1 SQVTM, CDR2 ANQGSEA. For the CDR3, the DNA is TGCAGCGTCAACCGGGCTCCAAGATGGAATGAGCAGTTCTTC. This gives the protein CSVNRAPRWNEQFF.

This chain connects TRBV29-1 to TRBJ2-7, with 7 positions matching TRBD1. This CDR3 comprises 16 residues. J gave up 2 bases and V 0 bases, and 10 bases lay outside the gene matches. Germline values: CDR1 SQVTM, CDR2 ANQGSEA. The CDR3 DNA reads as TGCAGCGTTGAAGACGAAAGGGGAGACAGGGCCTACGAGCAGTACTTC. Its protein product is CSVEDERGDRAYEQYF.

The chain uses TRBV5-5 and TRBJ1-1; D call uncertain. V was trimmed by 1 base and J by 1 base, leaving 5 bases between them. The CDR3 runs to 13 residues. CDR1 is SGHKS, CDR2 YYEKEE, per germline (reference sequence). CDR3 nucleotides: TGTGCCAGCAGCTTGTGGGGGAACACTGAAGCTTTCTTT. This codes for CASSLWGNTEAFF.

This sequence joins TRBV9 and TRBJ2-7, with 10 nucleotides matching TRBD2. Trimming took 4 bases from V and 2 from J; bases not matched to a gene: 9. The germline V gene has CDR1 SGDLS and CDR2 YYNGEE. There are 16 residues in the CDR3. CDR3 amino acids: CASSPIAGGHPYEQYF. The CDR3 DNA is TGTGCCAGCAGCCCCATAGCGGGGGGACACCCCTACGAGCAGTACTTC. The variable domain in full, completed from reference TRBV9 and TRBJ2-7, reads DSGVTQTPKHLITATGQRVTLRCSPRSGDLSVYWYQQSLDQGLQFLIQYYNGEERAKGNILERFSAQQFPDLHSELNLSSLELGDSALYFCASSPIAGGHPYEQYFGPGTRLTVT.

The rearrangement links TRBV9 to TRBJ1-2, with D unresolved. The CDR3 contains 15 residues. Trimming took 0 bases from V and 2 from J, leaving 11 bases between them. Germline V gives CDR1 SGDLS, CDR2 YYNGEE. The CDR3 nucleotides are TGTGCCAGCAGCGTAGAGTTTGGTTGGAACTATGGCTACACCTTC. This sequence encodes CASSVEFGWNYGYTF.

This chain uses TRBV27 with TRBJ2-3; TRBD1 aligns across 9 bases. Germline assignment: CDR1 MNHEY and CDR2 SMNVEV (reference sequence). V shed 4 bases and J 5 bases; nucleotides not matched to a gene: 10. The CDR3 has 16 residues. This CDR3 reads CASSSRTGDIRDTQYF. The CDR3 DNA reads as TGTGCCAGCAGTTCAAGGACAGGGGATATTCGAGATACGCAGTATTTT.

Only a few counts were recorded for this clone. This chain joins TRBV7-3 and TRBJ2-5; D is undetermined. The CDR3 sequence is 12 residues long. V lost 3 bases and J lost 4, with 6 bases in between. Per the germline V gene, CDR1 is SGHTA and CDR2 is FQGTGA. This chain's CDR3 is CASSFPGETQYF. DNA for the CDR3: TGTGCCAGCAGCTTTCCAGGAGAGACCCAGTACTTC.

The CDR3 reads CASSLFVRKTEAFF. The DNA of the CDR3 is TGTGCCAGCAGCTTATTTGTCAGAAAAACTGAAGCTTTCTTT. V is TRBV11-2 and J is TRBJ1-1; unclear D gene. This CDR3 contains 14 residues. Trimming removed 2 bases at V and 5 bases at J, with 12 bases between. Germline loops: CDR1 SGHAT, CDR2 FQNNGV.

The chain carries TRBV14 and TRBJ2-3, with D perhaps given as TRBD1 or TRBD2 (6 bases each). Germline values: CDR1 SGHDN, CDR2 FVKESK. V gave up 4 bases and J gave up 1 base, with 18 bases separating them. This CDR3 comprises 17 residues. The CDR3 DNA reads TGTGCCAGCAGCCGTTATTGGGGGGCAGTGGGCACAGATACGCAGTATTTT. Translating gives CASSRYWGAVGTDTQYF.

The CDR3 loop reads CASSPLEASYEQYF. The CDR3 coding sequence is TGTGCCAGCTCTCCCCTTGAGGCTTCCTACGAGCAGTACTTC. V gene TRBV9 combines with J gene TRBJ2-7, with D unclear. Looked up from germline, CDR1 is SGDLS and CDR2 is YYNGEE. Trimming took off 7 bases at V and 1 base at J, with 15 bases between the two ends. This CDR3 is built from 14 residues. Drawing the rest from reference TRBV9 and TRBJ2-7, the complete variable domain is DSGVTQTPKHLITATGQRVTLRCSPRSGDLSVYWYQQSLDQGLQFLIQYYNGEERAKGNILERFSAQQFPDLHSELNLSSLELGDSALYFCASSPLEASYEQYFGPGTRLTVT.

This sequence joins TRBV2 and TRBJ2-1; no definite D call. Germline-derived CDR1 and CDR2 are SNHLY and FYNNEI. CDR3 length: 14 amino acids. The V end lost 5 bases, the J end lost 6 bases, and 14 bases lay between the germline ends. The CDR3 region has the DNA TGTGCCAGCAGTCTCTGGACCCCGTCCAATGAGCAGTTCTTC. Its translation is CASSLWTPSNEQFF.

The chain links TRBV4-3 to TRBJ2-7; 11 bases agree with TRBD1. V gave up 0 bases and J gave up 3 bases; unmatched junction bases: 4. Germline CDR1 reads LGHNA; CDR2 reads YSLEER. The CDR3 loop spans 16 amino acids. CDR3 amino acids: CASSQDGQGAYYEQYF. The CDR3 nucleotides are TGCGCCAGCAGCCAAGATGGACAGGGGGCTTACTACGAGCAGTACTTC.

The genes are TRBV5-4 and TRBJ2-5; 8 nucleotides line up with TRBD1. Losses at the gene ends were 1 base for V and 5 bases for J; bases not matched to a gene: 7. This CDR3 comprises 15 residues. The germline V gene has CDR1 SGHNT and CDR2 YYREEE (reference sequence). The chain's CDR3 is CASSLTGGKMETQYF. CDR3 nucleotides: TGTGCCAGCAGCTTGACAGGGGGTAAAATGGAGACCCAGTACTTC. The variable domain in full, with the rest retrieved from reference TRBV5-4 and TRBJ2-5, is ETGVTQSPTHLIKTRGQQVTLRCSSQSGHNTVSWYQQALGQGPQFIFQYYREEENGRGNFPPRFSGLQFPNYSSELNVNALELDDSALYLCASSLTGGKMETQYFGPGTRLLVL.

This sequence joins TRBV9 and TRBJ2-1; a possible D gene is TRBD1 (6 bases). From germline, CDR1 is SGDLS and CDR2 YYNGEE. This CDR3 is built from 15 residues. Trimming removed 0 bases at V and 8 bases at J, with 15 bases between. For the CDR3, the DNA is TGTGCCAGCAGCGTAGCCCAGGGACATAAGGATGAGCAGTTCTTC. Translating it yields CASSVAQGHKDEQFF. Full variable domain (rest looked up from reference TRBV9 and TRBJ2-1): DSGVTQTPKHLITATGQRVTLRCSPRSGDLSVYWYQQSLDQGLQFLIQYYNGEERAKGNILERFSAQQFPDLHSELNLSSLELGDSALYFCASSVAQGHKDEQFFGPGTRLTVL.

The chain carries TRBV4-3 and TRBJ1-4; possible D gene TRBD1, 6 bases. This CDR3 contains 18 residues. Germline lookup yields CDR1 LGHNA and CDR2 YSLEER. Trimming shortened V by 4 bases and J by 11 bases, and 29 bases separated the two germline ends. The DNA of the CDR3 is TGCGCCAGCAGCCTCGAAAGCGGGTTTTCGGGGGAGGGGGAGAAACTGTTTTTT. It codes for CASSLESGFSGEGEKLFF.

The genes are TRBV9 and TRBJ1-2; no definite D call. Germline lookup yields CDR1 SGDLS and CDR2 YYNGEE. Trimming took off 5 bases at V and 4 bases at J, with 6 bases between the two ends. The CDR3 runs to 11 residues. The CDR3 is CASRASYGYTF. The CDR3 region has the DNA TGTGCCAGCAGGGCCTCCTATGGCTACACCTTC.

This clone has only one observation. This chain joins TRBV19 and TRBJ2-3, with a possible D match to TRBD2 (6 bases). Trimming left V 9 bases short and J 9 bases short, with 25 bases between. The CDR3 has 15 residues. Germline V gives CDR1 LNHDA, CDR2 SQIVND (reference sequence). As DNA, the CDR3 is TGTGCCAGCTGGGGAGTGCGGGGCGAGGGGTACACGCAGTATTTT. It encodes CASWGVRGEGYTQYF.

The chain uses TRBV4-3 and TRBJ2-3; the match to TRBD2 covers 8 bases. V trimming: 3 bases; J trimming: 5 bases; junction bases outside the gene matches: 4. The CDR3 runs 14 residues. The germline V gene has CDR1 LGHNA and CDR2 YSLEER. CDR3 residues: CASSHSGAGDTQYF. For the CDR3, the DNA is TGCGCCAGCAGCCATAGCGGGGCGGGAGATACGCAGTATTTT.

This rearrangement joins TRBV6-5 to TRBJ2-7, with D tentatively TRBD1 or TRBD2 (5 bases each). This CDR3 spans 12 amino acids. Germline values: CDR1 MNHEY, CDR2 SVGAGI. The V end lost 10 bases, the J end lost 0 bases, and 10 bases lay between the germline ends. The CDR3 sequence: CAIWDGSYEQYF. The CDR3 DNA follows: TGTGCCATATGGGACGGCTCCTACGAGCAGTACTTC.